Sequencing of this T cell receptor beta chain was carried out in a study of early T cells in non-severe SARS-CoV-2 infection. Study results and caveats: Anti-spike CD8 specificities were favored by VDJdb matching, whose results missed private and CD4 specificities.

CDR3 size: 14 residues. The V and J ends lost 2 bases and 15 bases, in that order; junction bases with no gene match: 9. The V gene's germline CDR1 is SNHLY and CDR2 FYNNEI. The library protocol tagged individual cDNA molecules with unique molecular identifiers. TCRdb analysed the 5' RACE reads with MiXCR anew, one entry per CDR3 protein. Of approximately 35,000 distinct CDR3 sequences listed, around 5.9% are singletons. Points on this clonotype: The antigen is unknown.

The V gene is TRBV2, the J gene TRBJ1-6; 8 positions agree with TRBD1. This TCR derives from an adult who was a healthcare worker with PCR-confirmed SARS-CoV-2 infection or an uninfected control (not recorded which). The sample was whole blood. CDR3 loop: CASSETRTGNVLHF. The CDR3 DNA is TGTGCCAGCAGTGAAACACGGACAGGGAATGTCCTCCACTTT.